This T cell receptor beta chain was sequenced in a study of T-cell reconstitution after alpha-beta-depleted transplantation in children. This clonotype has just a few counts. The antigen is not known. Study-wide findings and caveats: There were reportedly several hundred expanded graft clones from which alpha-beta T cells came about two months after transplant. From newly produced T cells came most of the T-cell counts and diversity one year after transplant. Surviving recipient T cells and thymic progenitors produced the high day-60 TCRbeta diversity seen in some patients.

Unique molecular identifiers were built into the TCRbeta library. A single record per CDR3 protein comes from TCRdb applying MiXCR to the PCR reads. The table lists about 200,000 distinct CDR3 sequences, about 8.4% of them singletons, with approximately 40% in the top ten. The CDR3 has 12 amino acids. In germline, CDR1 is SGHDT, CDR2 YYEEEE. V lost 2 bases and J 9 bases, leaving 9 bases between the germline ends. The sequence was obtained from a male patient aged 2 to 9 who had a stem cell transplant for acute myeloid leukemia, so the T cells may come from the graft donor. V is TRBV5-6 and J is TRBJ2-1; no reliable D call. Sequencing used PBMCs, mostly from graft donor cells, obtained 360 days after TCRalphabeta/CD19-depleted stem cell transplant. The CDR3 DNA reads as TGTGCCAGCAGCTTTCTTAGTAGTGAGCAGTTCTTC. Translation: CASSFLSSEQFF.